One sample yielded the 14 T cell receptor beta chains listed below, sequenced in a study of blood T cell repertoires in COVID-19. Only in-frame clones appear in the TCRdb table, and some are missing; sequencing was by immunoSEQ multiplex PCR. The sample consists of 150,000 to 200,000 clones, about 85% of them appearing once. The source material was peripheral blood. The receptors originated from a woman older than 75 with acute or convalescent COVID-19.

This chain connects TRBV14 to TRBJ2-1; TRBD2 agrees at 11 bases. From germline, CDR1 is SGHDN and CDR2 FVKESK. The CDR3 has 16 amino acids. V was clipped by 6 bases and J by 1 base; unmatched bases: 5. The CDR3 loop is CASRPTSGISYNEQFF. The CDR3 DNA follows: TGTGCCAGCAGACCGACTAGCGGGATATCCTACAATGAGCAGTTCTTC.

The CDR3 region has the DNA TGCAGCGCATCCGTCGGGACTCTTTACAATGAGCAGTTCTTC. Residues: CSASVGTLYNEQFF. This chain joins TRBV29-1 and TRBJ2-1, with a possible D match to TRBD2 (6 bases). The CDR3 extends over 14 amino acids. CDR1 and CDR2 (germline): SQVTM, ANQGSEA. V lost 7 bases, J lost 4 bases, and 17 bases lay in between.

In its sample, this clone was seen once. This chain connects TRBV29-1 to TRBJ1-2, with TRBD1 matching 7 bases. From germline, CDR1 is SQVTM and CDR2 ANQGSEA. Germline trimming cut 5 bases from V and 5 bases from J; bases unmatched to any gene: 2. The CDR3 sequence is 11 residues long. As DNA, the CDR3 is TGCAGCGTTACGACAGGGTATGGCTACACCTTC. This gives the protein CSVTTGYGYTF.

The chain employs TRBV3-1 (or the pseudogene TRBV3-2) and TRBJ2-7; 7 bases map to TRBD2. In germline, CDR1 is LGHDT, CDR2 YNNKEL (reference sequence). The CDR3 is 16 amino acids. V dropped 1 base and J dropped 3; count of bases not matched to a gene: 9. CDR3 DNA: TGTGCCAGCAGCCAAGTCTTCGGGTCTAGCGGCTACGAGCAGTACTTC. Translated: CASSQVFGSSGYEQYF.

This clone was recorded a few times. V is TRBV7-8 and J is TRBJ2-7; D not certain. V lost 6 bases to trimming and J lost 4 bases, with 10 bases between them. This CDR3 region has 12 residues. Germline lookup yields CDR1 SGHVS and CDR2 FQNEAQ. The CDR3 protein is CASSVNIYEQYF. CDR3 DNA: TGTGCCAGCAGTGTAAACATATACGAGCAGTACTTC.

As for this clone: At one end, the junction sequence differs from germline, possibly due to a read error. The rearrangement uses TRBV18 and TRBJ1-1, with 9 bases that match TRBD1. The CDR3 covers 17 residues. In germline, CDR1 is KGHSH, CDR2 LQKENI. CDR3 amino acids: CAGSLAGQGVMNTEAFF. For the CDR3, the DNA is TGTGCCGGCTCACTAGCGGGACAGGGAGTAATGAACACTGAAGCTTTCTTT.

The chain recombines TRBV9 with TRBJ2-7; D uncertain. The CDR3 spans 14 residues. The germline gives CDR1 SGDLS, CDR2 YYNGEE. With 0 bases removed from V and 1 base from J, the gap between germline ends came to 8 bases. The CDR3 loop is CASSVDPISYEQYF. CDR3 in DNA: TGTGCCAGCAGCGTAGATCCCATTTCCTACGAGCAGTACTTC. Filled out from reference TRBV9 and TRBJ2-7, the complete variable domain reads DSGVTQTPKHLITATGQRVTLRCSPRSGDLSVYWYQQSLDQGLQFLIQYYNGEERAKGNILERFSAQQFPDLHSELNLSSLELGDSALYFCASSVDPISYEQYFGPGTRLTVT.

The chain has TRBV7-9 and TRBJ1-2; the D is unclear. The length of the CDR3 is 14 residues. V lost 1 base, J lost 5 bases, and 11 bases lay in between. Germline-derived CDR1 and CDR2 are SEHNR and FQNEAQ (reference sequence). CDR3 region: CASSLDGWPYGYTF. The CDR3 bases are TGTGCCAGCAGCTTAGATGGTTGGCCATATGGCTACACCTTC. Based on the CDR3 plus reference TRBV7-9 and TRBJ1-2, the full variable domain is DTGVSQNPRHKITKRGQNVTFRCDPISEHNRLYWYRQTLGQGPEFLTYFQNEAQLEKSRLLSDRFSAERPKGSFSTLEIQRTEQGDSAMYLCASSLDGWPYGYTFGSGTRLTVV.

V and J are TRBV12-5 and TRBJ2-1, with 7 bases fitting TRBD2. CDR3 size: 17 residues. Per the germline V gene, CDR1 is LGHNT and CDR2 is FRNRAP. V shed 0 bases and J 7 bases; nucleotides not matched to a gene: 12. The CDR3 coding sequence is TGTGCTAGTGGTTTGGTCTGGGTCGATGGGCGGGGGAATGAGCAGTTCTTC. Amino acids: CASGLVWVDGRGNEQFF.

The chain carries TRBV5-4 and TRBJ1-2, with 7 nucleotides matching TRBD1. With V trimmed by 1 base and J by 4 bases, 13 bases remained unmatched. This CDR3 has 17 residues. The germline gives CDR1 SGHNT, CDR2 YYREEE (reference sequence). The CDR3 spells CASSLPSGGLLSYGYTF. The CDR3 DNA is TGTGCCAGCAGCTTGCCGTCAGGGGGGCTTTTAAGCTATGGCTACACCTTC.

The chain has TRBV12-3 or TRBV12-4 and TRBJ2-7; 8 bases are a match to TRBD1. The CDR3 runs to 11 residues. The V segment lost 9 bases and the J segment 7 bases; nucleotides outside the gene matches: 5. The DNA for the CDR3 is TGTGCCAGTCAGGGGGCCGTTGAGCAGTACTTC. Encoded protein: CASQGAVEQYF.

A word on this clone: The same CDR3 is also encoded by other DNA sequences in this sample. The CDR3 protein is CASRDQGAEGNTIYF. CDR3 coding DNA: TGTGCCAGCAGGGACCAGGGGGCAGAAGGAAACACCATATATTTT. The V call is TRBV6-6, the J call TRBJ1-3, with TRBD1 matching 8 bases. The V segment lost 6 bases and the J segment 4 bases; nucleotides outside the gene matches: 8. The CDR3 spans 15 residues. Germline V gives CDR1 MNHNY, CDR2 SVGAGI (reference sequence).

This clone was seen a few times. The rearrangement uses TRBV25-1 and TRBJ2-7; the D is unclear. V dropped 8 bases and J dropped 2 bases, with 10 bases sitting between them. Germline CDR1 and CDR2: MGHDK and SYGVNS. The CDR3 has 12 residues. CDR3 protein: CASVASPYEQYF. The CDR3 DNA is TGTGCCAGCGTGGCCTCTCCCTACGAGCAGTACTTC.

The chain couples TRBV10-1 to TRBJ1-4, with a weak D call TRBD1 (5 bases). V was pared by 3 bases and J by 8 bases, with 13 bases between. The germline gives CDR1 WNHNN, CDR2 SYGVQD (reference sequence). The CDR3 is 14 residues long. The CDR3 region has the DNA TGCGCCAGCAGTGAAAGCGGGGCCGAAGAAAAACTGTTTTTT. It yields the protein CASSESGAEEKLFF.